Included here is one TCR beta chain sequence, with context. Its matching antigen is unknown. Each CDR3 protein gets one entry in TCRdb, which reprocessed the 5' RACE reads and gives no DNA. The sample holds about 450,000 distinct CDR3 sequences. The source of the sample is a study of T cells expressing NK-cell markers. The CDR3 has 14 amino acids. The V gene's germline CDR1 is SGHTA and CDR2 FQGNSA. Points from the study as a whole: These clonotypes also led the CD3+CD56-NKG2C+ fraction in a handful of donors.

The gene calls are TRBV7-2 and TRBJ2-7; with no DNA, the TCRdb D assignment of TRBD1 cannot be verified. The specimen sequenced was blood T cells: a sorted CD56 or NKG2C T cell subset, CD4+ or CD8+ T cells, or bulk PBMC T cells (not recorded which). The origin of this receptor is a woman aged 18-69 years in good health. The CDR3 spells CASLPAQGSYEQYF.